This TCR beta chain was sequenced during a study of cytomegalovirus exposure and HLA in healthy donors. Study-wide results and caveats: Among donors in an Asian-associated ancestry cluster, a later analysis reportedly found fewer N-insertions than the roughly 650-donor mean.

13 Jbeta primers and 60 Vbeta primers were used for the PCR. TCRdb keeps only in-frame clones here, not all; method: immunoSEQ multiplex PCR. Seen here are about 130,000 clones, 70% to 80% observed once, and the top ten hold roughly 1.5%. Unmatched junction bases numbered 5, after V lost 5 bases and J lost 4 bases. Germline CDR1 MDHEN, CDR2 SYDVKM. The length of the CDR3 is 14 residues. As for this clone: Its antigen is currently unknown.

The chain recombines TRBV28 with TRBJ1-1; the match to TRBD1 covers 9 bases. This receptor was taken from a female donor in good health and CMV-seronegative. Sequencing was performed on PBMCs. This CDR3 is CASSVDRGGTEAFF. CDR3 in DNA: TGTGCCAGCAGTGTGGACAGGGGTGGCACTGAAGCTTTCTTT.